This T cell receptor beta chain was documented in a study of memory CD4+ T cells and cytomegalovirus serostatus. Study context: This sample comes from healthy Belgian adults, 9 CMV seropositive, roughly 22 seronegative.

The CDR3 is 14 residues long. CDR1 is SNHLY and CDR2 is FYNNEI in the germline V gene. Deletions cut 5 bases from V and 8 bases from J, with 13 bases between. General study results and limits: A US-trained random forest predicted CMV serostatus with median AUC around 0.91.

This clone was counted a few times. What it binds is not known. Original methodology: After removing out-of-frame reads, around 2,000,000 distinct TCRbeta sequences remained. Measured with immunoSEQ multiplex PCR; TCRdb has only the in-frame clones, and not every one. D and trimming were read from the DNA, whereas the V and J calls and clone size are those reported in that table. In the table there are about 42,000 clones, roughly 79% of which are singletons. Single viable CD3+CD4+CD8-CD45RO+ cells were sorted as the memory CD4+ T cells. Total CD4+ T cells were enriched by CD4 positive selection. Sequenced sample: memory CD4+ T cells from blood. The chain links TRBV2 to TRBJ1-6, with no clear D. The sequence derives from an adult in good health and CMV-seronegative. The CDR3 reads CASSLGMWDSPLHF. CDR3 in DNA: TGTGCCAGCAGTCTTGGGATGTGGGATTCACCCCTCCACTTT.